These 8 T cell receptor beta chains share one sample of origin, sequenced in a study of OX40 agonist ivuxolimab in advanced cancers. Produced via immunoSEQ multiplex PCR; TCRdb's table is partial and in-frame only. The repertoire has tens of thousands of clones, 80% of them found once; the top ten carry 10%. Sequenced here: CD4+ or CD8+ T cells sorted from blood, sampled in a trial of the OX40 agonist ivuxolimab. The receptor source for this set is an adult with an advanced solid tumor such as melanoma, head and neck, liver or kidney cancer.

The genes are TRBV2 and TRBJ2-3; 15 bases match TRBD2. Per germline, CDR1 SNHLY and CDR2 FYNNEI. The ends lost 5 bases at V and 4 bases at J; junction bases unmatched: 1. CDR3 length: 15 residues. CDR3 amino acids: CASSRTSGRADTQYF. The CDR3 DNA reads as TGTGCCAGCAGTCGGACTAGCGGGAGGGCAGATACGCAGTATTTT. Variable domain in full (rest from reference TRBV2 and TRBJ2-3): EPEVTQTPSHQVTQMGQEVILRCVPISNHLYFYWYRQILGQKVEFLVSFYNNEISEKSEIFDDQFSVERPDGSNFTLKIRSTKLEDSAMYFCASSRTSGRADTQYFGPGTRLTVL.

CDR3 sequence (DNA): TGTGCCAGCAGGGGACAGGAGATTACGTCGGAGCAGTACTTC. Translating gives CASRGQEITSEQYF. The V call is TRBV28, the J call TRBJ2-7; 8 bases agree with TRBD1. The V gene end was trimmed by 6 bases and the J gene end by 7 bases; junction bases not matched to a gene: 11. Germline CDR1 and CDR2: MDHEN and SYDVKM. This CDR3 has 14 residues.

This chain joins TRBV27 and TRBJ2-7, with a possible D match to TRBD2 (6 bases). The CDR3 has 14 residues. Germline V CDR1 and CDR2: MNHEY, SMNVEV (reference sequence). Trimming shortened V by 2 bases and J by 5 bases, and 13 bases separated the two germline ends. The CDR3 DNA reads TGTGCCAGCAGTTTACGCCGGGGGACCCACGAGCAGTACTTC. This encodes CASSLRRGTHEQYF.

The rearrangement joins TRBV28 to TRBJ2-7, with D possibly called TRBD1 or TRBD2 (6 bases each). V lost 3 bases and J lost 7, with 19 bases in between. Germline CDR1 is MDHEN and CDR2 is SYDVKM. The CDR3 sequence is 15 residues long. The CDR3 coding sequence is TGTGCCAGCAGTTTCGGGGGACGGCGTAGGGGGGAGCAGTACTTC. As protein: CASSFGGRRRGEQYF.

The rearrangement uses TRBV5-1 and TRBJ2-1; TRBD2 might be the D (6 bases). The V and J ends lost 0 bases and 5 bases respectively, with 12 bases between them. Germline CDR1 SGHRS, CDR2 YFSETQ. The CDR3 consists of 15 residues. The CDR3 loop is CASSLGGGNDNEQFF. The CDR3 nucleotides are TGCGCCAGCAGCTTGGGCGGAGGGAACGACAATGAGCAGTTCTTC.

This chain joins TRBV19 and TRBJ1-2; TRBD1 matches 7 bases. This CDR3 spans 14 amino acids. Germline V gene data show CDR1 as LNHDA and CDR2 as SQIVND (reference sequence). V gave up 6 bases and J gave up 6 bases; unmatched junction bases: 10. Here the CDR3 reads CASRRGRLNDGYTF. The CDR3 nucleotides are TGTGCCAGTAGAAGGGGGCGGTTGAATGATGGCTACACCTTC. Supplemented by reference TRBV19 and TRBJ1-2, the full variable domain reads DGGITQSPKYLFRKEGQNVTLSCEQNLNHDAMYWYRQDPGQGLRLIYYSQIVNDFQKGDIAEGYSVSREKKESFPLTVTSAQKNPTAFYLCASRRGRLNDGYTFGSGTRLTVV.

The chain employs TRBV28 and TRBJ1-6; 7 nucleotides agree with TRBD1. The CDR3 is 14 amino acids. V shed 6 bases and J 9 bases; nucleotides not matched to a gene: 8. The germline V gene encodes CDR1 MDHEN and CDR2 SYDVKM. DNA for the CDR3: TGTGCCAGCAGCCCGGGACAGTCTGCTTCACCCCTCCACTTT. Residues: CASSPGQSASPLHF.

V gene TRBV30 combines with J gene TRBJ1-1; a possible D gene is TRBD1 (6 bases). Trimming stripped 3 bases from V and 5 bases from J, with 13 bases between. The CDR3 runs to 13 residues. Germline-derived CDR1 and CDR2 are GTSNPN and SVGIG (reference sequence). CDR3: CAWSRDTQTEAFF. CDR3 bases: TGTGCCTGGAGCCGGGACACTCAAACTGAAGCTTTCTTT. Drawing the rest from reference TRBV30 and TRBJ1-1, the complete variable domain is SQTIHQWPATLVQPVGSPLSLECTVEGTSNPNLYWYRQAAGRGLQLLFYSVGIGQISSEVPQNLSASRPQDRQFILSSKKLLLSDSGFYLCAWSRDTQTEAFFGQGTRLTVV.